This TCR beta chain was found in a study of blood T cell repertoires in COVID-19. The overall study: The origin of the acute and convalescent COVID-19 samples was the United States, Italy and Spain. Nucleic acid was either cDNA or gDNA, and it came from T cells, B-cell-depleted T cells, or PBMCs.

The CDR3 contains 14 residues. V was clipped by 9 bases and J by 1 base; unmatched bases: 5. Germline V gives CDR1 KGHDR, CDR2 SFDVKD. Per the original data handling: Estimation of nucleated cell counts relied on the amplification of reference gene primers. Using immunoSEQ multiplex PCR, the repertoire was profiled, and TCRdb retains in-frame clones only, with some absent. V and J calls and clone size come straight from that table; D and trimming were deduced from the DNA. The repertoire consists of around 160,000 clones, with roughly 80% occurring once and the leading ten covering 35% to 45%. What was sequenced was peripheral blood. V usage is TRBV24-1 and J usage is TRBJ2-5; 9 bases are shared with TRBD1. The sequence derives from a human donor in a cohort sampled during active COVID-19. The CDR3 region has the DNA TGTGCCACCTCCGGGACAGGGCTCCAAGAGACCCAGTACTTC. Protein: CATSGTGLQETQYF.